What follows describes a single T cell receptor (beta chain). Its antigen specificity is not known. No qualities accompany the bases; no much larger clone lies one base away. Thawed unstimulated PBMCs were stained for CD3, CD4 and CD8 and FACS-sorted into CD3+CD4+ and CD3+CD8+ populations. All 8 studied subjects were randomized to withdrawal of immunosuppression. The Qiagen DNeasy Blood and Tissue Kit was used for isolation of genomic DNA. CDR1 and CDR2 are read off the germline V gene as SGHDT and YYEEEE. From the cysteine up to the phenylalanine, the CDR3 has a length of 14 residues. CDR3 DNA is the only sequence kept; it has 42 bases, read in frame from the first base. V loses 4 bases, J loses 2 bases, and the germline ends lie 10 bases apart. This sample stems from a study of T cell clones after liver transplantation (dated by TCRdb to about 2019). Regarding the complete study: ITN030ST, the source of the samples, was a randomized trial that attempted immunosuppression withdrawal within 2 years of liver transplantation. Donor-reactive T cell clones were identified by TCRbeta sequencing after a pre-transplant mixed lymphocyte reaction and then tracked in post-transplant blood. Third party-reactive TCRbeta sequences were also identified from pre-transplant MLRs to serve as an antigen-independent comparator for donor-reactive sequences. Tolerance was defined as complete withdrawal of immunosuppression for at least one year without a rise in liver enzymes beyond twice the upper limit of normal. Three of the eight recipients were HCV-positive; the others were transplanted for non-autoimmune, non-viral indications. Of the 8 liver transplant recipients making up the studied cohort, 3 were classified as tolerant and 5 as non-tolerant. Blood samples were collected pre-transplant, pre-randomization before withdrawal, and post-randomization after either full withdrawal or failed withdrawal. Subjects received no induction therapy and standard immunosuppression until randomization at 12-24 months post-transplant.

Using immunoSEQ, frozen genomic DNA was subjected to high-throughput TCRbeta CDR3 sequencing, a process that included PCR amplification, mapping, bias correction and internal controls. Per the original workflow: Productive rearrangements were retained, and unique TCRbeta sequences were defined by the CDR3 nucleotide sequence together with the V and J gene. For a sequence to be called donor-reactive, it needed a frequency of at least 0.01% and at least 5-fold expansion in CFSE-low cells compared with unstimulated pre-transplant cells. Per-subject minimum frequency thresholds, based on the lowest-template unstimulated sample, ensured at least 90% detection power. Jensen-Shannon divergence between the top 1000 TCRbeta sequences post-transplant and pre-transplant was used to measure repertoire turnover. Two-sided Fisher's exact tests were used to test for changes in how often donor-reactive sequences were detected. Sourced from immuneACCESS, this table was stored by TCRdb with only in-frame sequences that have V and J called. A share of the clones is absent; for the studies checked, an unresolved V gene accounts for under half, and the remainder has no known explanation. V and J calls and clone size are those listed in that table; D and trimming were worked out from the DNA. The sample table contains around 110,000 clones; only one count was recorded for over 75% of them. The top ten clonotypes cover 0.65% to 0.85% of the sample.

General conclusions and limits of the study: When repertoire turnover was accounted for, significantly reduced detection of donor-reactive sequences was found in 7 of 8 subjects for CD4 and in 8 of 8 subjects for CD8. The decline in donor-reactive sequences exceeded the decline in third party-reactive sequences, suggesting partial antigen-specific deletion that was unrelated to withdrawal success. Conclusions were preliminary, limited by small, heterogeneous patient numbers and non-standardized post-transplant time points. Low numbers of available donor cells limited the measurable donor-reactive repertoire in a couple of subjects. Because no allograft tissue specimens were available, donor-reactive T cells may have migrated into the graft instead of being deleted. A significant post-transplant decrease in circulating donor-reactive CD4 TCRbeta sequences was observed in 5 of 8 subjects, irrespective of tolerance or HCV status.

The V and J segments used are TRBV5-6 and TRBJ2-1; the D segment might be TRBD1 or TRBD2, since each matches 5 bases. The origin of this receptor is a human patient who received a liver transplant. A transplant means some T cells may be of graft donor rather than patient origin. Specimen: CD4+ T cells from blood, collected 12 months after liver transplant. The CDR3 sequence is CASSAWGTYNEQFF. The bases read TGTGCCAGCAGCGCATGGGGGACCTACAATGAGCAGTTCTTC.